This T cell receptor (beta chain) was sequenced in a study of cytomegalovirus exposure and HLA in healthy donors. Study-level results: In all likelihood, a cluster of highly shared sequence variants was a sequencing artifact. In a later analysis, HLA-associated TCR beta chains were more clonally expanded than equally common others. TCR beta sequences reportedly predicted most subjects' HLA-A and HLA-B alleles accurately.

Comments on this clone: The target antigen is unknown.

Use of 60 Vbeta and 13 Jbeta primers characterized the PCR. The data were produced by immunoSEQ multiplex PCR, yet TCRdb's version contains in-frame clones alone and is incomplete. This sample's table reports about 50,000 clones. The CDR3 consists of 14 residues. V was cut by 6 bases and J by 6 bases, with 17 bases left in between. Germline V CDR1 and CDR2: SGHVS, FQNEAQ. The V gene is TRBV7-8, the J gene TRBJ1-1, with D maybe TRBD1 (6 bases). The sample consisted of PBMCs. This sequence originates from a woman aged 18-30 years in good health and CMV-seronegative. The CDR3 bases are TGTGCCAGCAGTCACGGGCTCAGGGGAGCTGAAGCTTTCTTT. Translated, it gives CASSHGLRGAEAFF.